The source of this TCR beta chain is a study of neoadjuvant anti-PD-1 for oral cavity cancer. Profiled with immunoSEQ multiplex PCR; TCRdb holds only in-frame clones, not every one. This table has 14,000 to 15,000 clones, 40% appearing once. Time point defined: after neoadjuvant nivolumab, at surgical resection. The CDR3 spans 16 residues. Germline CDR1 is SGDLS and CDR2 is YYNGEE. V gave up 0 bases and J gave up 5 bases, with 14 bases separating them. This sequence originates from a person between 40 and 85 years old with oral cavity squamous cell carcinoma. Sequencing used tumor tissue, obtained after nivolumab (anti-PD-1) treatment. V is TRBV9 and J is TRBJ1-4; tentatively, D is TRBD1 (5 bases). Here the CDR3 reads CASSVAGGHSNEKLFF. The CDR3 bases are TGTGCCAGCAGCGTAGCTGGAGGACACTCCAATGAAAAACTGTTTTTT.